This T cell receptor (beta chain) was sequenced for a study of blood T cell repertoires in COVID-19. Study background: Researchers got acute and convalescent COVID-19 samples from the United States, Italy and Spain. In each case, the material was cDNA or gDNA derived from T cells, B-cell-depleted T cells, or PBMCs.

As processed by the authors: Cell counts per sample came from amplifying reference gene primers. Repertoires were generated with immunoSEQ multiplex PCR, while TCRdb's copy carries only in-frame clones and drops some. The V and J calls and clone size come from that table; D and trimming were worked out from the DNA. The sample holds 270,000 or so clones; under 90% are singletons and the top ten take 3.1%. This TCR derives from a woman aged 18 to 35 with acute or convalescent COVID-19. The sequenced sample consisted of peripheral blood.

CDR3 sequence: CASGQVIGSNQPQHF. DNA for the CDR3: TGTGCCAGCGGACAGGTGATTGGTAGCAATCAGCCCCAGCATTTT. This chain links TRBV6-5 with TRBJ1-5, with 7 bases aligning to TRBD1. Germline CDR1 reads MNHEY; CDR2 reads SVGAGI. The CDR3 has 15 amino acids. Losses at the gene ends were 8 bases for V and 0 bases for J; bases not matched to a gene: 7.